This record looks at one T cell receptor (beta chain) sequence and its context. Terminally differentiated effector memory CD45RA+ cells were left out of the naive CD8 fraction, which was CD45RO-negative and positively selected for CCR7. The data are from a study of shared clonotypes between healthy human individuals. The CDR3 loop spans 14 amino acids. The V end lost 4 bases, the J end lost 0 bases, and 10 bases lay between the germline ends. Per the germline V gene, CDR1 is MNHEY and CDR2 is SMNVEV (reference sequence). Deep-level running was used for the assay. TCRdb's table, derived via immunoSEQ multiplex PCR, lists solely in-frame clones and lacks some. The sample records 2 million to 2.5 million clones, just over 90% being singletons.

Material: naive CD8+ T cells from PBMCs. V gene TRBV27 combines with J gene TRBJ2-7; no clear D. This receptor was identified in a young man in good health. Some clones in this sample may be carry-over from other donors' samples. CDR3 loop: CASSYEWNSYEQYF. The CDR3 DNA is TGTGCCAGCAGTTACGAGTGGAACTCCTACGAGCAGTACTTC.